This entry lists 18 T cell receptor beta chains sequenced from one sample in a study of CD8 T cells in ankylosing spondylitis. Overall study findings and caveats: Seemingly distinctive of ankylosing spondylitis blood was a TCR beta motif formed by eight highly homologous variants.

What these receptors recognize is not known. TCRdb re-called the 5' RACE reads through MiXCR, storing one row per CDR3 protein. The data show about 220,000 distinct CDR3 sequences, with around 6.6% seen just once and over 12% held by the top ten. Sample: blood, either unsorted or a sorted T cell fraction (not recorded which). Receptors were obtained from a male donor with ankylosing spondylitis.

This clonotype was picked up many times. The CDR3 DNA reads TGTGCCAGCAGCTTAAACCCTAGCGGGAGGACAGATACGCAGTATTTT. Translating it yields CASSLNPSGRTDTQYF. The chain recombines TRBV7-9 with TRBJ2-3, with TRBD2 identical over 11 bases. V dropped 2 bases and J dropped 3; count of bases not matched to a gene: 4. CDR1 and CDR2 from the germline V gene are SEHNR and FQNEAQ (reference sequence). The CDR3 is 16 residues long.

Many counts were recorded for this clonotype. The rearrangement uses TRBV20-1 and TRBJ2-1; tentative D call: TRBD2 (6 bases). The V gene's germline CDR1 is DFQATT and CDR2 SNEGSKA (reference sequence). V dropped 1 base and J dropped 7 bases, with 14 bases sitting between them. This CDR3 is built from 14 residues. The CDR3 sequence: CSARGRMAGNEQFF. The CDR3 nucleotides are TGCAGTGCTAGAGGCCGGATGGCGGGGAATGAGCAGTTCTTC.

The chain is built from TRBV5-5 and TRBJ2-4; a weak D match, TRBD2 (7 bases). Deletions cut 4 bases from V and 7 bases from J, with 15 bases between. Germline V gene lookup returns CDR1 SGHKS and CDR2 YYEKEE (reference sequence). The CDR3 is 14 residues long. DNA for the CDR3: TGTGCCAGCAGCCCCGAGGGAGGGGGGAACATTCAGTACTTC. Its protein product is CASSPEGGGNIQYF. Filled out from reference TRBV5-5 and TRBJ2-4, the complete variable domain reads DAGVTQSPTHLIKTRGQQVTLRCSPISGHKSVSWYQQVLGQGPQFIFQYYEKEERGRGNFPDRFSARQFPNYSSELNVNALLLGDSALYLCASSPEGGGNIQYFGAGTRLSVL.

This clonotype was found many times. The gene calls are TRBV5-1 and TRBJ1-1; 8 bases map to TRBD1. Germline CDR1 SGHRS, CDR2 YFSETQ. This CDR3 is 15 amino acids long. The V gene end was trimmed by 0 bases and the J gene end by 4 bases; junction bases not matched to a gene: 5. CDR3 region: CASSLVGQGVTEAFF. In DNA form, the CDR3 reads TGCGCCAGCAGCTTGGTAGGACAGGGCGTCACTGAAGCTTTCTTT.

This clonotype was counted ten times or more. The chain's CDR3 is CASLGSLSDEQFF. DNA of the CDR3: TGTGCCAGCTTGGGCTCTCTCTCCGATGAGCAGTTCTTC. The V and J genes are TRBV7-8 and TRBJ2-1; D uncertain. Germline V gene data show CDR1 as SGHVS and CDR2 as FQNEAQ. V dropped 8 bases and J dropped 8 bases, with 16 bases sitting between them. The CDR3 length is 13 residues.

V gene TRBV27 combines with J gene TRBJ2-7; 10 bases agree with TRBD1. V shed 6 bases, J shed 7 bases, and the junction held 12 bases outside the gene matches. CDR3 size: 15 residues. Germline CDR1 and CDR2: MNHEY and SMNVEV (reference sequence). CDR3 region: CASSTIGTGVGEQYF. The DNA for the CDR3 is TGTGCCAGCAGCACGATTGGGACAGGGGTCGGTGAGCAGTACTTC.

Many counts were recorded for this clonotype. This chain's CDR3 is CASSWGGQLSSSGNTIYF. CDR3 in DNA: TGTGCCAGCAGCTGGGGAGGACAGTTGAGCTCCTCTGGAAACACCATATATTTT. The chain combines TRBV11-2 with TRBJ1-3, with TRBD1 as a possible D gene (6 bases). V lost 4 bases to trimming and J lost 0 bases, with 19 bases between them. The CDR3 is 18 amino acids. Germline V gene lookup returns CDR1 SGHAT and CDR2 FQNNGV.

This clonotype was seen ten or more times. V usage is TRBV27 and J usage is TRBJ1-2, with D uncertain. V was cut by 5 bases and J by 8 bases, with 15 bases left in between. CDR3 length: 13 amino acids. Germline CDR1 and CDR2: MNHEY and SMNVEV (reference sequence). The CDR3 DNA is TGTGCCAGCAGTCCCCGGGCCCTCAGGGGCTACACCTTC. This gives the protein CASSPRALRGYTF.

This clonotype was seen a handful of times. This sequence joins TRBV7-9 and TRBJ2-7, with 10 bases fitting TRBD1. The CDR3 length is 15 residues. V gave up 2 bases and J gave up 2 bases; unmatched junction bases: 3. The V gene's germline CDR1 is SEHNR and CDR2 FQNEAQ (reference sequence). The CDR3 bases are TGTGCCAGCAGCTTACCGGGACAGGGGCCCTACGAGCAGTACTTC. It encodes CASSLPGQGPYEQYF.

This clonotype was counted many times. The chain employs TRBV4-1 and TRBJ2-2; 8 bases map to TRBD2. In germline, CDR1 is MGHRA, CDR2 YSYEKL. V lost 0 bases, J lost 0 bases, and 6 bases stayed unmatched. The CDR3 is 18 residues long. The CDR3 DNA is TGCGCCAGCAGCCAAGAGTTGAATAGCGGGGCGAACACCGGGGAGCTGTTTTTT. The encoded protein is CASSQELNSGANTGELFF.

This clonotype was picked up many times. The genes are TRBV2 and TRBJ1-1, with D unclear. The V end was cut by 0 bases, the J end by 3 bases, with 8 bases between. CDR3 length: 14 residues. Germline CDR1 SNHLY, CDR2 FYNNEI. The CDR3 loop is CASSEAGGYTEAFF. The DNA of the CDR3 is TGTGCCAGCAGTGAAGCGGGCGGGTACACTGAAGCTTTCTTT. The variable domain in full, completed from reference TRBV2 and TRBJ1-1, reads EPEVTQTPSHQVTQMGQEVILRCVPISNHLYFYWYRQILGQKVEFLVSFYNNEISEKSEIFDDQFSVERPDGSNFTLKIRSTKLEDSAMYFCASSEAGGYTEAFFGQGTRLTVV.

Notes on this clonotype: This could be a read error, since a much larger clone is one nucleotide away. The chain uses TRBV28 and TRBJ2-2; TRBD2 matches 9 bases. The germline CDR1 and CDR2 sequences are MDHEN and SYDVKM. The CDR3 extends over 16 amino acids. CDR3: CASSTLREGRTGELSF. The CDR3 nucleotides are TGTGCCAGCAGTACCTTGCGGGAGGGCCGAACCGGGGAGCTGTCTTTT.

This clonotype was recorded many times. J is TRBJ2-5 and V is TRBV4-3, with D tentatively TRBD2 (6 bases). The CDR3 is 15 amino acids. V lost 5 bases, J lost 5 bases, and 18 bases lay in between. CDR1 and CDR2 (germline): LGHNA, YSLEER. The CDR3 is CASSYGTGDRETQYF. The CDR3 DNA reads as TGCGCCAGCAGCTACGGGACTGGGGACCGGGAGACCCAGTACTTC.

This clonotype was observed many times. The rearrangement uses TRBV29-1 and TRBJ2-7; 7 bases fit TRBD2. The CDR3 consists of 13 residues. V was clipped by 7 bases and J by 0 bases; unmatched bases: 6. Germline CDR1 reads SQVTM; CDR2 reads ANQGSEA. The CDR3 here is CSAGGRSSYEQYF. CDR3 sequence (DNA): TGCAGCGCGGGGGGACGGAGCTCCTACGAGCAGTACTTC.

At least ten counts were recorded for this clonotype. V is TRBV7-9 and J is TRBJ1-1; D is unclear. Germline lookup yields CDR1 SEHNR and CDR2 FQNEAQ (reference sequence). Trimming left V 3 bases short and J 1 base short, with 6 bases between. There are 13 residues in the CDR3. For the CDR3, the DNA is TGTGCCAGCAGCTTGGAAAGGAACACTGAAGCTTTCTTT. Residues: CASSLERNTEAFF.

There are many counts of this clonotype. V and J are TRBV6-2 or TRBV6-3 and TRBJ2-7; TRBD1 matches 9 bases. V was clipped by 7 bases and J by 2 bases; unmatched bases: 6. The germline V gene has CDR1 MNHEY and CDR2 SVGEGT. The CDR3 consists of 14 residues. The CDR3 reads CASIPGTGPYEQYF. The CDR3 coding sequence is TGTGCCAGCATACCCGGGACAGGGCCCTACGAGCAGTACTTC.

This clonotype appeared many times. V gene TRBV7-2 combines with J gene TRBJ2-7; D is uncertain. CDR3 length: 16 amino acids. V dropped 4 bases and J dropped 2 bases, with 18 bases sitting between them. Per germline, CDR1 SGHTA and CDR2 FQGNSA. The CDR3 reads CASSSPEDSATYEQYF. The CDR3 region has the DNA TGTGCCAGCAGCTCCCCCGAAGACTCCGCAACCTACGAGCAGTACTTC.

This clonotype was seen ten or more times. This chain uses TRBV4-3 with TRBJ2-7; 13 positions match TRBD2. The CDR3 is made up of 14 amino acids. Germline assignment: CDR1 LGHNA and CDR2 YSLEER. Trimming at V came to 0 bases and at J to 13 bases, leaving 6 bases not matched to a gene. The CDR3 nucleotides read TGCGCCAGCAGCCAAGATGCGGGACTAGCGGGGCAATACTTC. Its translation: CASSQDAGLAGQYF.